The 30 T cell receptor beta chains below all came from one sample that was sequenced in a study of T cells after yellow fever vaccination. One entry per CDR3 protein results from TCRdb running MiXCR on the 5' RACE reads. The sample lists a few hundred thousand distinct CDR3 sequences; 15% to 20% were seen once. Specimen: PBMCs, collected before the yellow fever booster vaccination. These receptors were obtained from a man between 18 and 35 years old who received the YFV17D yellow fever vaccine.

In this sample, this clonotype turned up many times. V and J are TRBV20-1 and TRBJ1-5, with a possible D match to TRBD1 (6 bases). CDR1 DFQATT and CDR2 SNEGSKA come from the germline V gene (reference sequence). V gave up 3 bases and J gave up 4 bases, with 10 bases separating them. There are 13 residues in the CDR3. The CDR3 sequence: CSARLTGNQPQHF. CDR3 DNA: TGCAGTGCTAGGTTAACAGGGAATCAGCCCCAGCATTTT.

The rearrangement uses TRBV27 and TRBJ1-2; a weak D match, TRBD1 (6 bases). In germline, CDR1 is MNHEY, CDR2 SMNVEV (reference sequence). The ends were cut back, 3 bases at V and 7 bases at J, with 21 bases in the middle. CDR3 size: 16 residues. The CDR3 nucleotides read TGTGCCAGCAGTTTCAGACAGGACCCCTTTTATGGTGGCTACACCTTC. Amino acid sequence: CASSFRQDPFYGGYTF.

The chain recombines TRBV29-1 with TRBJ2-2, with D uncertain. CDR3 length: 16 amino acids. V was cut by 0 bases and J by 2 bases, with 13 bases left in between. Germline CDR1 is SQVTM and CDR2 is ANQGSEA. CDR3 residues: CSVEEMRQDNTGELFF. The CDR3 nucleotides read TGCAGCGTTGAAGAGATGAGGCAGGATAACACCGGGGAGCTGTTTTTT.

The chain employs TRBV3-1 and TRBJ2-1, with D possibly matching TRBD2 (5 bases). Deletions cut 3 bases from V and 7 bases from J, with 10 bases between. CDR1 and CDR2 (germline): LGHDT, YNNKEL (reference sequence). CDR3 length equals 13 residues. Written as DNA, the CDR3 is TGTGCCAGCAGCCAGACCTGGGAGAATGAGCAGTTCTTC. Protein product: CASSQTWENEQFF.

This clonotype turned up a few times. V and J are TRBV4-3 and TRBJ1-5; no definite D call. Germline V lookup: CDR1 LGHNA, CDR2 YSLEER. Between the trimmed V and J ends, which lost 1 base and 5 bases, there was a span of 12 bases. This CDR3 region has 15 residues. This chain's CDR3 is CASSQGVTTHQPQHF. Here the CDR3 DNA reads TGCGCCAGCAGCCAAGGGGTTACTACTCATCAGCCCCAGCATTTT.

This clonotype was seen only a few times. The chain links TRBV12-3 or TRBV12-4 to TRBJ1-4; no clear D gene. Trimming shortened V by 6 bases and J by 0 bases, and 11 bases separated the two germline ends. CDR3 length: 15 residues. The CDR3 loop reads CASSLSSTTNEKLFF. The CDR3 DNA reads TGTGCCAGCAGCCTCTCTAGCACAACTAATGAAAAACTGTTTTTT.

This chain joins TRBV2 and TRBJ1-1; the D is unclear. The CDR3 is made up of 13 amino acids. In germline, CDR1 is SNHLY, CDR2 FYNNEI. Trimming took off 9 bases at V and 0 bases at J, with 11 bases between the two ends. CDR3 bases: TGTGCCAGGGGGTTGAGCTTGAACACTGAAGCTTTCTTT. Its translation: CARGLSLNTEAFF.

V gene TRBV7-9 combines with J gene TRBJ2-6; D unresolved. Germline V gene data show CDR1 as SEHNR and CDR2 as FQNEAQ (reference sequence). The CDR3 consists of 11 residues. V was shortened by 7 bases and J by 11 bases, with 9 bases between the two germline ends. The CDR3 DNA follows: TGTGCCAGCAAATCGGGTGACGTCCTGACTTTC. Amino acid sequence: CASKSGDVLTF. Complete variable domain (other parts from reference TRBV7-9 and TRBJ2-6): DTGVSQNPRHKITKRGQNVTFRCDPISEHNRLYWYRQTLGQGPEFLTYFQNEAQLEKSRLLSDRFSAERPKGSFSTLEIQRTEQGDSAMYLCASKSGDVLTFGAGSRLTVL.

The chain combines TRBV18 with TRBJ2-5, with 10 bases lining up with TRBD2. Per germline, CDR1 KGHSH and CDR2 LQKENI. The CDR3 runs 19 residues. Trimming cost V 3 bases and J 2 bases; bases outside gene matches: 15. The CDR3 is CASSPAVTRLAGKQETQYF. DNA for the CDR3: TGTGCCAGCTCACCCGCCGTAACCAGACTAGCGGGTAAACAAGAGACCCAGTACTTC.

This clonotype was seen more than once but under ten times. As DNA, the CDR3 is TGCGCCAGCAGCACTTACTCTGGAAACACCATATATTTT. Protein sequence: CASSTYSGNTIYF. The V and J genes are TRBV5-1 and TRBJ1-3; D uncertain. The CDR3 is made up of 13 amino acids. Looked up from germline, CDR1 is SGHRS and CDR2 is YFSETQ. Trimming left V 4 bases short and J 0 bases short, with 5 bases between.

This chain joins TRBV4-1 and TRBJ2-3; perhaps D is TRBD1 or TRBD2 (5 bases each). Germline loops: CDR1 MGHRA, CDR2 YSYEKL. The CDR3 consists of 16 residues. Between the trimmed V and J ends, which lost 1 base and 0 bases, there was a span of 11 bases. This CDR3 reads CASSQVGPGSTDTQYF. Written as DNA, the CDR3 is TGCGCCAGCAGCCAAGTGGGACCCGGGAGCACAGATACGCAGTATTTT.

This clonotype occurred a few times. Here the CDR3 DNA reads TGTGCCACCAGCAGAGATCTAGGCAGAAGTACAGATACGCAGTATTTT. It is translated as CATSRDLGRSTDTQYF. The V and J genes are TRBV15 and TRBJ2-3; D unclear. This CDR3 region has 16 residues. The V gene's germline CDR1 is LNHNV and CDR2 YYDKDF (reference sequence). V was clipped by 0 bases and J by 3 bases, with 13 bases between them.

This clonotype was observed at least ten times. The J gene is TRBJ1-1, the V gene TRBV5-1, with D perhaps matching TRBD1 (5 bases). The CDR3 length is 17 residues. Per germline, CDR1 SGHRS and CDR2 YFSETQ. Trimming pared 1 base from V and 3 bases from J, leaving 19 bases between. The CDR3 here is CASSLRGGGYSDTEAFF. The DNA for the CDR3 is TGCGCCAGCAGCTTGAGGGGAGGTGGGTACAGCGACACTGAAGCTTTCTTT.

This clonotype was counted a few times. The chain couples TRBV7-9 to TRBJ2-7; tentatively, D is TRBD1 or TRBD2 (5 bases each). The germline CDR1 and CDR2 sequences are SEHNR and FQNEAQ (reference sequence). The CDR3 consists of 14 residues. The V gene lost 6 bases and the J gene lost 4 bases, with 16 bases spanning the gap. In DNA, the CDR3 is TGTGCCAGCAGTTTCGACGGGACCAATTACGAGCAGTACGTC. Amino acid sequence: CASSFDGTNYEQYV.

The V call is TRBV7-9, the J call TRBJ2-7, with D hard to call. Looked up from germline, CDR1 is SEHNR and CDR2 is FQNEAQ (reference sequence). The V gene lost 3 bases and the J gene lost 6 bases, with 9 bases spanning the gap. The CDR3 runs to 12 residues. The CDR3 DNA is TGTGCCAGCAGCTTTTCCTCCATCGAGCAGTACTTC. Its protein is CASSFSSIEQYF.

This clonotype was observed a handful of times. The CDR3 reads CASSLVEERSSYNEQFF. The CDR3 bases are TGTGCCAGCAGCTTAGTGGAGGAGCGGAGCTCCTACAATGAGCAGTTCTTC. This chain connects TRBV7-6 to TRBJ2-1; tentatively, D is TRBD2 (5 bases). The CDR3 covers 17 residues. CDR1 is SGHVS, CDR2 FNYEAQ, per germline. V lost 1 base and J lost 0, with 13 bases in between.

This clonotype was picked up a small number of times. The chain joins TRBV12-3 or TRBV12-4 to TRBJ2-1; 8 positions agree with TRBD1. The CDR3 covers 14 residues. V lost 7 bases, J lost 4 bases, and 6 bases stayed unmatched. The CDR3 nucleotides read TGTGCCAGCACCCCGACAGGGGAGTACAATGAGCAGTTCTTC. Protein: CASTPTGEYNEQFF.

This clonotype was found a few times. The genes are TRBV5-6 and TRBJ2-3; D possibly corresponds to TRBD2 (6 bases). This CDR3 spans 16 amino acids. V lost 0 bases and J 2 bases, leaving 13 bases between the germline ends. Germline CDR1 is SGHDT and CDR2 is YYEEEE. CDR3 sequence: CASSLALAIATDTQYF. The CDR3 coding sequence is TGTGCCAGCAGCTTGGCCCTAGCGATTGCCACAGATACGCAGTATTTT.

This clonotype was observed at least ten times. CDR3 in amino acids: CSAPDRVSETQYF. The CDR3 DNA is TGCAGTGCACCCGACAGGGTCTCAGAGACCCAGTACTTC. The chain employs TRBV20-1 and TRBJ2-5; 7 bases fit TRBD1. The CDR3 loop spans 13 amino acids. Germline V gene data show CDR1 as DFQATT and CDR2 as SNEGSKA (reference sequence). V shed 6 bases, J shed 4 bases, and the junction held 8 bases outside the gene matches.

V usage is TRBV19 and J usage is TRBJ1-2; D perhaps matches TRBD1 (6 bases). Germline loops: CDR1 LNHDA, CDR2 SQIVND (reference sequence). The CDR3 is 17 amino acids. V lost 6 bases and J 3 bases, leaving 23 bases between the germline ends. DNA for the CDR3: TGTGCCAGTAGGATTGGCGGAGGACAGCCCCCGGACTATGGCTACACCTTC. Its translation: CASRIGGGQPPDYGYTF. Based on the CDR3 plus reference TRBV19 and TRBJ1-2, the full variable domain is DGGITQSPKYLFRKEGQNVTLSCEQNLNHDAMYWYRQDPGQGLRLIYYSQIVNDFQKGDIAEGYSVSREKKESFPLTVTSAQKNPTAFYLCASRIGGGQPPDYGYTFGSGTRLTVV.

This clonotype has a handful of counts. The CDR3 spells CASSRAGHATNEKLFF. The CDR3 DNA reads TGCGCCAGCAGCCGCGCAGGCCATGCAACTAATGAAAAACTGTTTTTT. This chain joins TRBV4-1 and TRBJ1-4; D gene unclear. Looked up from germline, CDR1 is MGHRA and CDR2 is YSYEKL. The V gene lost 4 bases and the J gene lost 0 bases, with 12 bases spanning the gap. This CDR3 region has 16 residues.

The CDR3 DNA follows: TGTGCCAGCAGCCAATGGACTAGCGGGGCCGACAGAGATACGCAGTATTTT. Protein product: CASSQWTSGADRDTQYF. The chain has TRBV4-2 and TRBJ2-3; 12 bases fit TRBD2. This CDR3 has 17 residues. From germline, CDR1 is LGHNA and CDR2 YNFKEQ. Trimming at V came to 2 bases and at J to 5 bases, leaving 8 bases not matched to a gene.

CDR3 nucleotides: TGCGCCAGCAGCCCTGGGACAGGGTTTGAGGGAAACATTCAGTACTTC. It is translated as CASSPGTGFEGNIQYF. V gene TRBV4-3 combines with J gene TRBJ2-4; 9 nucleotides agree with TRBD1. The CDR3 contains 16 residues. The ends lost 4 bases at V and 6 bases at J; junction bases unmatched: 10. Looked up from germline, CDR1 is LGHNA and CDR2 is YSLEER.

This clonotype was seen a few times. The rearrangement uses TRBV3-1 and TRBJ2-2; D perhaps matches TRBD1 (6 bases). The V end lost 0 bases, the J end lost 7 bases, and 12 bases lay between the germline ends. Germline assignment: CDR1 LGHDT and CDR2 YNNKEL (reference sequence). The CDR3 has 15 residues. CDR3 residues: CASSQETQGGGELFF. The CDR3 DNA reads as TGTGCCAGCAGCCAAGAAACACAGGGCGGCGGGGAGCTGTTTTTT.

This clonotype appeared many times. This chain uses TRBV7-2 with TRBJ2-1; D perhaps matches TRBD1 (6 bases). Germline V gene lookup returns CDR1 SGHTA and CDR2 FQGNSA. This CDR3 is built from 13 residues. V lost 6 bases and J lost 8, with 14 bases in between. The CDR3 DNA reads as TGTGCCAGCAGTTCACAGGGATCCGATGAGCAGTTCTTC. Its translation is CASSSQGSDEQFF.

This clonotype was counted only a few times. CDR3 in DNA: TGTGCCAGCAGTTACGGCCAGGACAACTACGAGCAGTACTTC. As protein: CASSYGQDNYEQYF. This sequence joins TRBV12-3 or TRBV12-4 and TRBJ2-7; TRBD1 is a possible D gene (5 bases). The CDR3 has 14 amino acids. Trimming cost V 4 bases and J 3 bases, with 13 bases left between them.

The V call is TRBV7-9, the J call TRBJ1-1, with 12 bases that match TRBD1. From germline, CDR1 is SEHNR and CDR2 FQNEAQ (reference sequence). Germline trimming cut 7 bases from V and 3 bases from J; bases unmatched to any gene: 9. The CDR3 consists of 16 residues. The CDR3 DNA sequence: TGTGCCAGCACAGGGGGGACAGGGGGCAAGTACACTGAAGCTTTCTTT. Translated, it gives CASTGGTGGKYTEAFF.

This clonotype has more than one count but fewer than ten. V gene TRBV29-1 combines with J gene TRBJ2-7, with 8 nucleotides matching TRBD1. The CDR3 runs 12 residues. The germline gives CDR1 SQVTM, CDR2 ANQGSEA. V dropped 6 bases and J dropped 5; count of bases not matched to a gene: 6. CDR3 in DNA: TGCAGCGTGCGAACGACAGGGGACGAGCAGTACGTC. Protein sequence: CSVRTTGDEQYV.

The chain combines TRBV7-2 with TRBJ1-4; no clear D. CDR3 size: 13 residues. Trimming removed 3 bases from V and 5 bases from J, with 7 bases in between. From germline, CDR1 is SGHTA and CDR2 FQGNSA. The CDR3 region is CASSFRQNEKLFF. The CDR3 DNA reads as TGTGCCAGCAGCTTCCGGCAGAATGAAAAACTGTTTTTT.

This clonotype was counted a few times. V usage is TRBV7-9 and J usage is TRBJ2-1; TRBD1 matches at 8 bases. Trimming at V came to 7 bases and at J to 2 bases, leaving 7 bases not matched to a gene. Germline V CDR1 and CDR2: SEHNR, FQNEAQ (reference sequence). CDR3 length: 15 amino acids. The CDR3 protein is CASNIGQGPYNEQFF. CDR3 nucleotides: TGTGCCAGCAACATAGGACAGGGTCCCTACAATGAGCAGTTCTTC.